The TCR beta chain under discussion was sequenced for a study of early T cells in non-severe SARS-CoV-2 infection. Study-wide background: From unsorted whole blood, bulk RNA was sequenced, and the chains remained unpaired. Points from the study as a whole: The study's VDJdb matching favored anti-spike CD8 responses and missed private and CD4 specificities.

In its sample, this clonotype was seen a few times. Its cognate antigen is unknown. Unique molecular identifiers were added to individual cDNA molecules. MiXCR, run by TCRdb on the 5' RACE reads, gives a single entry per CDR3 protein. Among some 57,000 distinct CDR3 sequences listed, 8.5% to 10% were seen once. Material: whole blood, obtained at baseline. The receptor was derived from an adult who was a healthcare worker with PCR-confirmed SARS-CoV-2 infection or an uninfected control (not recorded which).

The CDR3 DNA is TGTGCCAGCAGTCACACTACACAAAACGAGCAGTACTTC. This sequence encodes CASSHTTQNEQYF. This chain connects TRBV27 to TRBJ2-7; D remains ambiguous. The CDR3 is made up of 13 amino acids. V was pared by 5 bases and J by 5 bases, with 13 bases between. Germline assignment: CDR1 MNHEY and CDR2 SMNVEV (reference sequence).